Listed below are T cell receptor beta chains from one sample, sequenced in a study of cytomegalovirus exposure and HLA in healthy donors. Clones were sequenced by immunoSEQ multiplex PCR, and TCRdb holds only the in-frame ones, with some missing. The data show 180,000 or so clones, 77% seen once. Input material: PBMCs. Every receptor here comes from a man aged 18 to 29 in good health and CMV-seronegative. Both conserved end residues are part of each CDR3. The order of the fields is CDR3 length, V gene, CDR3 protein.

13 TRBV5-4 CASSRTSTGEQFF
15 TRBV13 CASSPGWLAGDTQYF
15 TRBV15 CATRAGTTSSYEQYF
14 TRBV5-1 CASSLWSGPYEQYF
17 TRBV7-6 CASSLEAVFISTGELFF
15 TRBV4-2 CASSQVDGIGGEQYF
15 TRBV6-1 CASRPDRGGSDTQYF
14 TRBV5-3 CARTAQGGKDTQYF
15 TRBV13 CASSLGQGATRGYTF
16 TRBV9 CASSVGTHSSTDTQYF
13 TRBV5-6 CASSLVSGIEAFF
17 TRBV7-7 CASSLEQGGGSNQPQHF
15 TRBV2 CASRKGLAGHYEQYF
15 TRBV5-1 CASSFLQGMNTEAFF
14 TRBV7-9 CASSFSVRTDTQYF
15 TRBV5-1 CASSHLQGPWTEAFF
14 TRBV27 CASSKQVKSDTQYF
15 TRBV4-2 CASSQEATVPQPQHF
15 TRBV6-4 CASSDGTGGADTQYF
15 TRBV7-8 CASTPGGRRNTEAFF
13 TRBV11-3 CASSLDMQETQYF
14 TRBV9 CASSVGQQNTEAFF
18 TRBV6-4 CASSPGLAGGRSTDTQYF
15 TRBV9 CASSETGSSYNEQFF
13 TRBV27 CASSLEGVGGYTF
14 TRBV7-2 CASSLDVVGGVQFF
12 TRBV30 CAWRRDNEKLFF
19 TRBV19 CASSIMGSGLASSYNEQFF
9 TRBV29-1 CTASTEAFF
16 TRBV11-2 CASSLRLAVSYNEQFF
15 TRBV14 CASSQGTGRNTEAFF
15 TRBV6-5 CASSYSQGANYGYTF
12 TRBV30 CAWSPSSNEQYF
16 TRBV13 CASSVNRGIGNSPLHF
15 TRBV29-1 CSVVRLAGGPDEQFF
16 TRBV6-1 CASSESPGGQGAEAFF
15 TRBV9 CASSPRGDRDEKLFF
15 TRBV19 CASSIKEYTNYGYTF
14 TRBV4-1 CASSQTGGPDTQYF